Here is one T cell receptor beta chain with its context. The target of this receptor is not known. The record has no base qualities; no much larger clone is one base away. Sequencing relied on an Illumina HiSeq 2500. Quantitative 5'-RACE with molecular barcodes was used to prepare TCR beta libraries. Per the source publication's procedure: To identify disease-linked TCR variants, a new computational method was used, one built on a probabilistic model of VDJ rearrangement. TCRdb itself trimmed the public reads at Q25 with fastp, ran MiXCR and retained productive beta chains. Each CDR3 protein gets just one entry, which takes the most common genes and DNA from the rows behind it. The V and J calls reflect TCRdb's pipeline rather than the authors' work. The table for this sample lists 200,000 to 250,000 distinct CDR3 sequences; about a sixth of them were counted only once. The leading ten clones occupy approximately 42% of the sample.

The data belong to a study of CD8 T cells in ankylosing spondylitis (dated by TCRdb to the late 2010s). Looking at the study overall: T cell receptor beta repertoires were profiled in healthy donors and ankylosing spondylitis patients so that disease-linked TCR variants could be found. In total, the full study cohort was made up of roughly 100 healthy donors and 25 to 30 ankylosing spondylitis patients. Peripheral blood samples were taken, and synovial fluid was additionally collected from ankylosing spondylitis patients. The study at large found these results: The disease-linked clones were reported to be significantly enriched in matched synovial fluid samples from ankylosing spondylitis patients. The disease-linked clones had a CD8+ phenotype and were found at relatively low frequencies in peripheral blood. Blood from ankylosing spondylitis patients appeared to be characterized by a TCR beta motif made up of 8 or 9 highly homologous amino acid variants. Some TCR beta motif variants had previously been reported in synovial fluid and blood of reactive arthritis patients, which suggested common disease-initiation mechanisms.

This receptor was obtained from a male donor with ankylosing spondylitis. The sample taken for sequencing was blood, either unsorted or a sorted T cell fraction (not recorded which).

The CDR3 protein is CASRGQRNTGELFF. The DNA sequence is as follows: TGTGCCAGCAGGGGGCAGCGGAACACCGGGGAGCTGTTTTTT. The rearranged chain carries TRBV7-9 and TRBJ2-2; perhaps TRBD1 is the D gene, with 5 bases matching. CDR1 is given as SEHNR and CDR2 as FQNEAQ, both from the germline V gene (reference sequence). V is pared back by 6 bases and J by 1 base, with 9 bases lying between the germline termini. The CDR3 spans 14 residues, from the cysteine through the phenylalanine. The retained sequence is limited to the CDR3, 42 bases, with the frame set at the first base.